Reported below is one T cell receptor beta chain. The sample comes from a study of blood T cell repertoires in COVID-19. TCRdb's table, derived via immunoSEQ multiplex PCR, lists solely in-frame clones and lacks some. Of about 350,000 clones listed, about 90% are singletons. Germline assignment: CDR1 SEHNR and CDR2 FQNEAQ (reference sequence). The ends lost 3 bases at V and 7 bases at J; junction bases unmatched: 7. There are 15 residues in the CDR3. This receptor was identified in a woman in her forties or fifties with COVID-19, enrolled during active disease. The chain combines TRBV7-9 with TRBJ1-4, with 8 nucleotides matching TRBD1. Material for sequencing was peripheral blood. The CDR3: CASSFSGQGTEKLFF. CDR3 DNA: TGTGCCAGCAGCTTCTCCGGACAGGGAACTGAAAAACTGTTTTTT. Filled out from reference TRBV7-9 and TRBJ1-4, the complete variable domain reads DTGVSQNPRHKITKRGQNVTFRCDPISEHNRLYWYRQTLGQGPEFLTYFQNEAQLEKSRLLSDRFSAERPKGSFSTLEIQRTEQGDSAMYLCASSFSGQGTEKLFFGSGTQLSVL.